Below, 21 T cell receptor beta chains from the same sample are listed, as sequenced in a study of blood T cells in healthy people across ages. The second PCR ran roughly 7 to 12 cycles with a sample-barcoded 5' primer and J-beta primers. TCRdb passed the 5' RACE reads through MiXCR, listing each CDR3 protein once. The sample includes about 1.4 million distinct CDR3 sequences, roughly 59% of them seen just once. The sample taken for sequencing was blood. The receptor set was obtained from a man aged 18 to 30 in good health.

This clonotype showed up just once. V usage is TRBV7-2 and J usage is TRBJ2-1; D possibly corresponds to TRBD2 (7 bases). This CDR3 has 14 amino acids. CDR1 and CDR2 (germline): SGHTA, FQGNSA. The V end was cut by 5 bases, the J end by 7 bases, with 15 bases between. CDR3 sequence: CASSKGGMENEQFF. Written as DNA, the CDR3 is TGTGCCAGCAGCAAGGGGGGGATGGAAAATGAGCAGTTCTTC.

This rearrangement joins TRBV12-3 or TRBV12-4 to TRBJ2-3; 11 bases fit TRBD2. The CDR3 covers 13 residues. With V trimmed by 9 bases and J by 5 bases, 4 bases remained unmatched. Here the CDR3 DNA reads TGTGCCAGTACTAGCGGGAGAATAGATACGCAGTATTTT. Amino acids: CASTSGRIDTQYF.

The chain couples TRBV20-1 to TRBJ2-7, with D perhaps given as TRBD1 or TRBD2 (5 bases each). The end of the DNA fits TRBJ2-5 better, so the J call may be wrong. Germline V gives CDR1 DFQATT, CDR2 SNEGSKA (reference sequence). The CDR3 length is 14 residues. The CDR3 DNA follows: TGCAGGGGGGACCTCCCGGGCCGTCGTCTGACCCAGTACTTC. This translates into CRGDLPGRRLTQYF.

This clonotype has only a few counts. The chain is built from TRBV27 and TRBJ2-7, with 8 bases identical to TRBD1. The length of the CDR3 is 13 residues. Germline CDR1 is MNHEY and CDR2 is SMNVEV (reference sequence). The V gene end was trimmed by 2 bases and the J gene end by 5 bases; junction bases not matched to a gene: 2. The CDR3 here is CASSLRTGNEQYF. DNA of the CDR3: TGTGCCAGCAGTTTAAGGACAGGGAACGAGCAGTACTTC.

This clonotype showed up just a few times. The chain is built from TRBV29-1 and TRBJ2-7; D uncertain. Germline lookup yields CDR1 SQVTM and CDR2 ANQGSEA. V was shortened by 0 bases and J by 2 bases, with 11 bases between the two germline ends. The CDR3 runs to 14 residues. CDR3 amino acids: CSVEDHTRPYEQYF. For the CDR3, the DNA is TGCAGCGTTGAAGATCACACCCGGCCCTACGAGCAGTACTTC.

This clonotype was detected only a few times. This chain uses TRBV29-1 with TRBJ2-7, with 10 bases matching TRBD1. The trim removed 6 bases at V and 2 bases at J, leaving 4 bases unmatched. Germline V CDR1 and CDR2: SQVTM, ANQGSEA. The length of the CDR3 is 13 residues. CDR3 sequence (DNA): TGCAGCGTAGAGGACAGGGGGACCTACGAGCAGTACTTC. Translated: CSVEDRGTYEQYF.

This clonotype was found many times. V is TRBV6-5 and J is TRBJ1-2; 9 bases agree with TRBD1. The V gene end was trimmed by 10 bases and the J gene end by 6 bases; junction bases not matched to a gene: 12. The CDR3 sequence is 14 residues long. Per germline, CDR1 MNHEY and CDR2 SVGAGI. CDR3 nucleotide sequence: TGTGCCACCAGCCGGGACAGGGAATTAGATGGCTACACCTTC. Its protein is CATSRDRELDGYTF.

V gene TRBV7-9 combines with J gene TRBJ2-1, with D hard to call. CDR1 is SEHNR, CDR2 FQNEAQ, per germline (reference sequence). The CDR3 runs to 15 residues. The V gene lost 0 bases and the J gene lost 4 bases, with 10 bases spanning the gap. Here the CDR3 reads CASSLALGRYNEQFF. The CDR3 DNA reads TGTGCCAGCAGCTTAGCGCTGGGCAGATACAATGAGCAGTTCTTC.

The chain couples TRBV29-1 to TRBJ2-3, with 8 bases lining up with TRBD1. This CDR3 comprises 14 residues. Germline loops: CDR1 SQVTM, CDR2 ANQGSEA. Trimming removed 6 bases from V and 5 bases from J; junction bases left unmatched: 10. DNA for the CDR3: TGCAGCGTCGGCGACAGGGGAGTACTAGATACGCAGTATTTT. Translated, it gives CSVGDRGVLDTQYF.

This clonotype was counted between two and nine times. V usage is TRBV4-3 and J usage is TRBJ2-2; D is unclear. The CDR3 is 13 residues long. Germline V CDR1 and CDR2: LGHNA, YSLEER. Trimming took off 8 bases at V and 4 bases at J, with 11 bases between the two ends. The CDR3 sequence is CASGVRSTGELFF. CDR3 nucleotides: TGCGCCAGCGGGGTCAGAAGCACCGGGGAGCTGTTTTTT.

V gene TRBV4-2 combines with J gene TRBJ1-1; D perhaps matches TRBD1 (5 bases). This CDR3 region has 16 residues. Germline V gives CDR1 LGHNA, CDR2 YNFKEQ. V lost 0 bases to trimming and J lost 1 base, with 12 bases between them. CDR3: CASSQDRGGSNTEAFF. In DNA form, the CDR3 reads TGTGCCAGCAGCCAAGACCGGGGGGGGTCGAACACTGAAGCTTTCTTT.

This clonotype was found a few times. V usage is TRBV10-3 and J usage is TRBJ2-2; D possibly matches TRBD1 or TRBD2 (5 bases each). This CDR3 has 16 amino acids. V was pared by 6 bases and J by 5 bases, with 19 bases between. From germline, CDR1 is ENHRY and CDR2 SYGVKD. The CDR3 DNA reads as TGTGCCATCAGACCGGGGACCCGGGCGTCAACCGGGGAGCTGTTTTTT. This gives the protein CAIRPGTRASTGELFF.

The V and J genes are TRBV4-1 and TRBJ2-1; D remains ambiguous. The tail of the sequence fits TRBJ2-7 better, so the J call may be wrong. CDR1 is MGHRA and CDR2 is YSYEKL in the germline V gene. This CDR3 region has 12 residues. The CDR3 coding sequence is TGCGCCAGCAGCCCACCAAACAATGAGCAGTACTTC. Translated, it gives CASSPPNNEQYF.

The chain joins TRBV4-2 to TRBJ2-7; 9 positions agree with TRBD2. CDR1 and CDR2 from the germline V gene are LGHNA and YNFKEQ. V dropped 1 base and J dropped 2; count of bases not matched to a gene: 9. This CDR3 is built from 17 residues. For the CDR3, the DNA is TGTGCCAGCAGCCAAGGCCGGCTGACTAGCGGAACCTACGAGCAGTACTTC. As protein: CASSQGRLTSGTYEQYF.

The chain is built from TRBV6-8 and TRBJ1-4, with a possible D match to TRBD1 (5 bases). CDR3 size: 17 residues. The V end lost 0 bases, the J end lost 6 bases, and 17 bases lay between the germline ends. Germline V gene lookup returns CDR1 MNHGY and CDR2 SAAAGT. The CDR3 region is CASSYSGTGGVDEKLFF. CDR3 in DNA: TGTGCCAGCAGTTACTCGGGGACGGGGGGAGTGGATGAAAAACTGTTTTTT.

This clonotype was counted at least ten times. CDR3 bases: TGTGCCAGCAGCTTCGGTTCGACAGGTCTCTATGGCTACACCTTC. Translating it yields CASSFGSTGLYGYTF. This chain connects TRBV7-8 to TRBJ1-2; perhaps TRBD1 as D (6 bases). Looked up from germline, CDR1 is SGHVS and CDR2 is FQNEAQ. Deletions cut 3 bases from V and 4 bases from J, with 15 bases between. This CDR3 has 15 residues.

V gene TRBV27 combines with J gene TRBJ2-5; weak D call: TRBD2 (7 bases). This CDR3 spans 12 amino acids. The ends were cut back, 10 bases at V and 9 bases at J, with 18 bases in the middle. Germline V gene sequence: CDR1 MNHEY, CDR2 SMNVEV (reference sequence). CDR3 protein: CATGGLEGSQYF. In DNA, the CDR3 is TGTGCCACCGGGGGGCTAGAAGGGTCCCAGTACTTC.

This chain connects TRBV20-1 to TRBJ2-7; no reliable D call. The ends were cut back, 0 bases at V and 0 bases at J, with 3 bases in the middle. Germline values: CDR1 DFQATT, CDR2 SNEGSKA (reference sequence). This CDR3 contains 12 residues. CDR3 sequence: CSAREFSYEQYF. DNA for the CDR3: TGCAGTGCTAGAGAGTTCTCCTACGAGCAGTACTTC.

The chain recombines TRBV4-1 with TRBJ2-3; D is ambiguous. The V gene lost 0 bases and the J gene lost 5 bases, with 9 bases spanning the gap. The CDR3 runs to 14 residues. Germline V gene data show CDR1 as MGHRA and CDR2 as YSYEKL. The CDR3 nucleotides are TGCGCCAGCAGCCAAGAGGGCGACAAAGATACGCAGTATTTT. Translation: CASSQEGDKDTQYF.

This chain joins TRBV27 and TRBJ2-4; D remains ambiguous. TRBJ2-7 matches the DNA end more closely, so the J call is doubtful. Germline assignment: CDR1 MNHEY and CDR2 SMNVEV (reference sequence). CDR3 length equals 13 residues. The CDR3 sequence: CASSLLNPYEQYF. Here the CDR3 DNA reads TGTGCCAGCAGTTTATTAAATCCCTACGAGCAGTACTTC.

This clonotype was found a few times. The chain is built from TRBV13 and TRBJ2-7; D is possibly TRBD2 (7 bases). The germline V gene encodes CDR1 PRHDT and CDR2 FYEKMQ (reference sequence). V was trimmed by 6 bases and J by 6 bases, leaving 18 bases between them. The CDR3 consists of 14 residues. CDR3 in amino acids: CASRKGGGLVEQYF. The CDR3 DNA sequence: TGTGCCAGCAGAAAAGGCGGGGGCTTAGTCGAGCAGTACTTC.